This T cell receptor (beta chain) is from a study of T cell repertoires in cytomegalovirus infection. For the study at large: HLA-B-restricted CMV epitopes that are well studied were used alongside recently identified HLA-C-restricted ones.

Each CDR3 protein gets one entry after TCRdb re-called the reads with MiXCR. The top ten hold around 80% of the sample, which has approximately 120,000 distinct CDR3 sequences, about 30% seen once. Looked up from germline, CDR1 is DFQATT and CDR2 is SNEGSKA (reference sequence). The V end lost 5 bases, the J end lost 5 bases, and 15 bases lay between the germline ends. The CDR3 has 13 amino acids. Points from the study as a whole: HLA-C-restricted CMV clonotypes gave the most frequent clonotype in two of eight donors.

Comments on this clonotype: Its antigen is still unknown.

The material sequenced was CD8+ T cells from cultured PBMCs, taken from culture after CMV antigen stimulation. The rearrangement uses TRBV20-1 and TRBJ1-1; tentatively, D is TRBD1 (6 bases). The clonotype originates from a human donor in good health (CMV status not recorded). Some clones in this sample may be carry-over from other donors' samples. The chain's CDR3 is CSAEPEDRTEAFF. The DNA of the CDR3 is TGCAGTGCTGAACCCGAGGACAGAACTGAAGCTTTCTTT.